This T cell receptor beta chain was obtained from a study of T cells after yellow fever vaccination. Findings and caveats of the study: The study found a weaker secondary response that peaked faster, day 5 versus 15.

As regards this clonotype: Its antigen is not known.

UMIs and a universal primer site were added when TCR cDNA was made by 5'RACE template switching. TCRdb called the 5' RACE reads again in MiXCR, with one record for every CDR3 protein. The profile shows 450,000 to 550,000 distinct CDR3 sequences, 20% to 25% of them singletons. CDR1 and CDR2 from the germline V gene are LNHDA and SQIVND (reference sequence). V lost 3 bases, J lost 3 bases, and 11 bases lay in between. The CDR3 has 15 amino acids. This clonotype was obtained from a man aged 18 to 29 who received the YFV17D yellow fever vaccine. This chain joins TRBV19 and TRBJ2-2; D gene unclear. Sequenced material: PBMCs, taken 20 to 25 days after the first yellow fever vaccination. CDR3 amino acids: CASSIFARYTGELFF. The CDR3 DNA sequence: TGTGCCAGTAGTATTTTTGCCCGCTACACCGGGGAGCTGTTTTTT.